The 27 T cell receptor beta chains presented below share a single source sample, sequenced in a study of CXCR3-negative and CXCR3-positive naive CD8 T cells. TRB cDNA was prepared as libraries by UMI-labeled 5' RACE. TCRdb re-called the 5' RACE reads and gives one entry per CDR3 protein, without DNA. The record lists thousands of distinct CDR3 sequences, of which the ten most abundant hold about 2%. Sequenced input: naive CXCR3- CD8+ T cells from blood. Stated subset: CD45RO-CCR7+CD27+CD95- naive CD8+ T cells lacking CXCR3 (TNR3-). All receptors derive from a human donor in good health. Some clones in this sample may be carry-over from other donors' samples.

The chain is built from TRBV29-1 and TRBJ1-2. Looked up from germline, CDR1 is SQVTM and CDR2 is ANQGSEA. There are 14 residues in the CDR3. CDR3 in amino acids: CSVQPEQGGWGYTF.

This clonotype ranks as medium-sized in terms of frequency. The V gene is TRBV14, the J gene TRBJ1-2; TCRdb indicates TRBD1, and absent DNA this call remains unverified. Germline V CDR1 and CDR2: SGHDN, FVKESK. The CDR3 runs to 15 residues. This chain's CDR3 is CASSHRGALVDGYTF.

The chain uses TRBV11-2 and TRBJ1-1; TCRdb's D call of TRBD1 is untestable without DNA. This CDR3 is built from 16 residues. Germline-derived CDR1 and CDR2 are SGHAT and FQNNGV. CDR3 in amino acids: CASSLDLGQGHTEAFF.

This rearrangement joins TRBV2 to TRBJ2-1; the D gene TCRdb calls, TRBD2, cannot be checked with no DNA. Germline V CDR1 and CDR2: SNHLY, FYNNEI. CDR3 length equals 15 residues. CDR3 region: CASIGTSVLASGQFF.

This clonotype is deemed medium-sized by its frequency. This chain uses TRBV7-2 with TRBJ2-3; TCRdb's D call, TRBD2, is unchecked because there is no DNA. Germline assignment: CDR1 SGHTA and CDR2 FQGNSA. CDR3 length equals 16 residues. CDR3 amino acids: CASSSLHGGGTDTQYF.

This clonotype is classed as medium-sized by frequency. CDR3 region: CASSQTGFEWNEQFF. V usage is TRBV11-3 and J usage is TRBJ2-1; without DNA, the TCRdb call of TRBD1 cannot be checked. This CDR3 is 15 amino acids long. Germline V CDR1 and CDR2: SGHNT, YENEEA.

The gene calls are TRBV5-1 and TRBJ2-5. Germline loops: CDR1 SGHRS, CDR2 YFSETQ. The CDR3 length is 15 residues. The CDR3: CASTPSFARRETQYF.

Considering frequency, this clonotype is medium-sized. CDR3 amino acids: CASSPATNEQYF. This sequence joins TRBV5-1 and TRBJ2-7. Looked up from germline, CDR1 is SGHRS and CDR2 is YFSETQ. CDR3 size: 12 residues.

This clonotype is classed as medium-sized by frequency. The gene calls are TRBV29-1 and TRBJ2-5; absent DNA, TCRdb's TRBD1 call cannot be checked. CDR1 SQVTM and CDR2 ANQGSEA come from the germline V gene. The CDR3 is made up of 14 amino acids. The CDR3 protein is CSVELRGRGETQYF.

The chain couples TRBV9 to TRBJ2-2; TCRdb outputs TRBD1, but without DNA this stays unchecked. This CDR3 region has 14 residues. Germline CDR1 SGDLS, CDR2 YYNGEE. CDR3 in amino acids: CASMPGANTGELFF.

The rearrangement links TRBV11-2 to TRBJ1-2; TCRdb proposes TRBD1, but this gene call is untestable without DNA. Germline CDR1 is SGHAT and CDR2 is FQNNGV. The CDR3 length is 16 residues. CDR3 sequence reads: CASTKEEDRVNYGYTF.

This chain links TRBV11-2 with TRBJ1-1. The CDR3 is 17 amino acids. Germline values: CDR1 SGHAT, CDR2 FQNNGV. CDR3 protein: CASSLGGWEGSNTEAFF.

The chain combines TRBV5-1 with TRBJ2-5; TCRdb returns TRBD1, unconfirmable since there is no DNA. Germline CDR1 and CDR2: SGHRS and YFSETQ. This CDR3 spans 14 amino acids. CDR3 protein: CASSQAEGAETQYF.

Frequency places this clonotype as medium-sized. The V call is TRBV5-1, the J call TRBJ2-6. In germline, CDR1 is SGHRS, CDR2 YFSETQ. The CDR3 runs 11 residues. The CDR3 protein is CASLGANVLTF. Together with reference TRBV5-1 and TRBJ2-6, the CDR3 gives the full variable domain: KAGVTQTPRYLIKTRGQQVTLSCSPISGHRSVSWYQQTPGQGLQFLFEYFSETQRNKGNFPGRFSGRQFSNSRSEMNVSTLELGDSALYLCASLGANVLTFGAGSRLTVL.

J is TRBJ2-3 and V is TRBV7-6; the TCRdb call, TRBD2, lacks DNA for checking. Looked up from germline, CDR1 is SGHVS and CDR2 is FNYEAQ. The CDR3 is made up of 16 amino acids. CDR3 in amino acids: CASSSPPSGGPDTQYF.

This chain joins TRBV12-3 or TRBV12-4 and TRBJ2-3. This CDR3 has 13 residues. This CDR3 is CASSFLSTDTQYF.

The chain has TRBV5-4 and TRBJ1-3. The CDR3 runs to 13 residues. Germline-derived CDR1 and CDR2 are SGHNT and YYREEE (reference sequence). CDR3 residues: CASSWDPRDTIYF. Full variable domain (outside the CDR3, taken from reference TRBV5-4 and TRBJ1-3): ETGVTQSPTHLIKTRGQQVTLRCSSQSGHNTVSWYQQALGQGPQFIFQYYREEENGRGNFPPRFSGLQFPNYSSELNVNALELDDSALYLCASSWDPRDTIYFGEGSWLTVV.

This clonotype is medium-sized by frequency. The gene calls are TRBV7-6 and TRBJ2-3; lacking DNA, the TRBD1 call made by TCRdb goes unchecked. The germline CDR1 and CDR2 sequences are SGHVS and FNYEAQ. CDR3 length equals 15 residues. This CDR3 is CASSLAGGRTDTQYF. The whole variable domain, remainder taken from reference TRBV7-6 and TRBJ2-3, is GAGVSQSPRYKVTKRGQDVALRCDPISGHVSLYWYRQALGQGPEFLTYFNYEAQQDKSGLPNDRFSAERPEGSISTLTIQRTEQRDSAMYRCASSLAGGRTDTQYFGPGTRLTVL.

This clonotype is identified as medium-sized (0.01 to 0.1%) from frequency. The chain couples TRBV20-1 to TRBJ2-7; TCRdb picks TRBD2, but there is no DNA to check that call. Germline assignment: CDR1 DFQATT and CDR2 SNEGSKA (reference sequence). This CDR3 is built from 16 residues. This CDR3 reads CSARKGRRESSYEQYF.

This chain uses TRBV5-1 with TRBJ2-6; the D gene TCRdb calls, TRBD2, cannot be checked with no DNA. Germline CDR1 is SGHRS and CDR2 is YFSETQ. The CDR3 has 18 amino acids. The CDR3 here is CASQLAGGSPSGANVLTF.

The chain has TRBV20-1 and TRBJ2-6; TCRdb reports TRBD2, a call that lacks DNA to check it against. The germline CDR1 and CDR2 sequences are DFQATT and SNEGSKA (reference sequence). The CDR3 covers 12 residues. The CDR3 here is CSTYTLGNVLTF.

The genes are TRBV10-3 and TRBJ2-5; TCRdb indicates TRBD2, and absent DNA this call remains unverified. Looked up from germline, CDR1 is ENHRY and CDR2 is SYGVKD. The CDR3 has 15 residues. The CDR3 protein is CAISESSASGQTQYF.

This clonotype registers medium-sized by frequency. CDR3 sequence reads: CASSLETGGIHEQYF. This chain connects TRBV7-9 to TRBJ2-7; TCRdb reports TRBD1, a call that lacks DNA to check it against. In germline, CDR1 is SEHNR, CDR2 FQNEAQ (reference sequence). The CDR3 is 15 residues long.

The chain links TRBV4-2 to TRBJ1-1; TCRdb gives TRBD1 as the D gene, but with no DNA this cannot be confirmed. Germline V gene lookup returns CDR1 LGHNA and CDR2 YNFKEQ. This CDR3 region has 15 residues. CDR3 residues: CASRAGGLTNTEAFF.

In terms of frequency, this clonotype is medium-sized (0.01 to 0.1%). The rearrangement links TRBV27 to TRBJ2-1; TCRdb's D call of TRBD1 is untestable without DNA. The CDR3 has 15 amino acids. Germline values: CDR1 MNHEY, CDR2 SMNVEV (reference sequence). This CDR3 is CASTQQGSSYNEQFF.

Judged by frequency, this clonotype is medium-sized. V is TRBV20-1 and J is TRBJ2-1; TCRdb calls TRBD2, which cannot be checked without DNA. The CDR3 totals 13 residues. Germline V CDR1 and CDR2: DFQATT, SNEGSKA (reference sequence). CDR3 in amino acids: CSATDSDSGEQFF.

The chain carries TRBV4-1 and TRBJ2-3; as DNA is missing, the TRBD2 call by TCRdb cannot be tested. CDR3 length equals 17 residues. Germline CDR1 reads MGHRA; CDR2 reads YSYEKL. CDR3 amino acids: CASSQEGFSSGTDTQYF.